This TCR beta chain comes out of a study of CD8 T cells in ankylosing spondylitis. Study-wide findings and caveats: Among TCR beta sequences, a motif of several highly homologous variants appeared characteristic of ankylosing spondylitis blood. Clones that were linked to disease were CD8+ and were relatively rare in peripheral blood. The clones that were linked to disease were reported to be significantly enriched in matched synovial fluid samples from ankylosing spondylitis patients.

Germline V gives CDR1 LGHNA, CDR2 YSLEER. Trimming stripped 4 bases from V and 1 base from J, with 14 bases between. There are 16 residues in the CDR3. As regards this clonotype: Its cognate antigen is unknown.

TCRdb re-called the 5' RACE reads through MiXCR, storing one row per CDR3 protein. The sample holds around 770,000 distinct CDR3 sequences; approximately 12% are singletons and the top ten take about 0.49%. Sequencing was carried out using blood, either unsorted or a sorted T cell fraction (not recorded which). The receptor comes from a male donor with ankylosing spondylitis. The genes are TRBV4-3 and TRBJ2-4; TRBD1 might be the D (6 bases). The CDR3 DNA reads as TGCGCCAGCAGCCCAGGGGTAGGGAAGGCCAAAAACATTCAGTACTTC. Its protein is CASSPGVGKAKNIQYF.